Below are 8 T cell receptor beta chains sequenced from a single sample in a study of OX40 agonist ivuxolimab in advanced cancers. Using immunoSEQ multiplex PCR, the repertoire was profiled, and TCRdb retains in-frame clones only, with some absent. Here the sample spans 95,000 to 100,000 clones, 85% to 95% being singletons. The input for sequencing was CD4+ or CD8+ T cells sorted from blood, taken in a trial of the OX40 agonist ivuxolimab. The receptors originated from an adult with an advanced solid tumor such as melanoma, head and neck, liver or kidney cancer.

This clone was picked up one time. The chain uses TRBV2 and TRBJ2-1; 10 bases align to TRBD2. Germline CDR1 is SNHLY and CDR2 is FYNNEI. The CDR3 is made up of 14 amino acids. V lost 7 bases and J lost 5; bases outside the gene matches: 5. The CDR3 here is CASKLAGFNNEQFF. The CDR3 coding sequence is TGTGCCAGCAAACTAGCGGGATTTAACAATGAGCAGTTCTTC.

The chain couples TRBV9 to TRBJ2-2, with a weak D call TRBD2 (6 bases). CDR3 length: 17 residues. The germline CDR1 and CDR2 sequences are SGDLS and YYNGEE. Trimming cost V 3 bases and J 4 bases, with 19 bases left between them. The CDR3 DNA is TGTGCCAGCAGCGGCCCCCTCCGGGACTGGGGCACCGGGGAGCTGTTTTTT. This sequence encodes CASSGPLRDWGTGELFF. Variable domain in full (rest from reference TRBV9 and TRBJ2-2): DSGVTQTPKHLITATGQRVTLRCSPRSGDLSVYWYQQSLDQGLQFLIQYYNGEERAKGNILERFSAQQFPDLHSELNLSSLELGDSALYFCASSGPLRDWGTGELFFGEGSRLTVL.

The chain couples TRBV30 to TRBJ1-6; D unclear. This CDR3 region has 13 residues. The germline V gene encodes CDR1 GTSNPN and CDR2 SVGIG (reference sequence). Between the trimmed V and J ends, which lost 3 bases and 9 bases, there was a span of 12 bases. The DNA of the CDR3 is TGTGCCTGGAGCCTTTTACTACGTTCACCCCTCCACTTT. It translates to CAWSLLLRSPLHF.

V is TRBV27 and J is TRBJ2-1; 11 nucleotides match TRBD2. The germline gives CDR1 MNHEY, CDR2 SMNVEV (reference sequence). The J segment lost 7 bases and the V segment lost 6 bases, leaving 14 bases of the junction unmatched. This CDR3 has 17 residues. CDR3 sequence reads: CASSSTSGRPFSNEQFF. The CDR3 DNA follows: TGTGCCAGCAGCTCTACTAGCGGGAGACCGTTCTCGAATGAGCAGTTCTTC.

The chain is built from TRBV28 and TRBJ1-5; D is undetermined. Trimming took off 5 bases at V and 0 bases at J, with 8 bases between the two ends. Germline V gene sequence: CDR1 MDHEN, CDR2 SYDVKM. The CDR3 is 14 residues long. CDR3 bases: TGTGCCAGCAGTCGGCCGACTAGCAATCAGCCCCAGCATTTT. Its protein is CASSRPTSNQPQHF.

This chain links TRBV7-2 with TRBJ2-1; 7 nucleotides match TRBD2. Per the germline V gene, CDR1 is SGHTA and CDR2 is FQGNSA. The CDR3 length is 15 residues. After removal of 7 bases from V and 7 bases from J, the junction contained 13 bases not matched to a gene. The CDR3 here is CASTTESAGRNEQFF. The CDR3 DNA is TGTGCCAGCACCACCGAATCGGCCGGGAGGAATGAGCAGTTCTTC.

The rearrangement joins TRBV5-4 to TRBJ2-1, with 8 bases aligning to TRBD2. The CDR3 is 16 residues long. The V segment lost 1 base and the J segment 5 bases; nucleotides outside the gene matches: 8. From germline, CDR1 is SGHNT and CDR2 YYREEE (reference sequence). CDR3 bases: TGTGCCAGCAGCTTGCGGGTAGCGGGAAGGAACAATGAGCAGTTCTTC. Encoded protein: CASSLRVAGRNNEQFF.

The rearrangement links TRBV15 to TRBJ1-2; D possibly corresponds to TRBD1 (5 bases). V lost 0 bases to trimming and J lost 8 bases, with 16 bases between them. The V gene's germline CDR1 is LNHNV and CDR2 YYDKDF (reference sequence). This CDR3 comprises 15 residues. The CDR3 coding sequence is TGTGCCACCAGCAGAGATGGGACGGGGATTCGCGGCTACACCTTC. Protein sequence: CATSRDGTGIRGYTF.